This T cell receptor (beta chain) was sequenced for a study of cytomegalovirus exposure and HLA in healthy donors. The PCR contained 60 Vbeta and 13 Jbeta primers. Assay used: immunoSEQ multiplex PCR; TCRdb lists only in-frame clones, some missing. The sample has approximately 200,000 clones; roughly 85% are singletons. The V end lost 0 bases, the J end lost 4 bases, and 16 bases lay between the germline ends. Germline V lookup: CDR1 SGHVS, CDR2 FQNEAQ. The CDR3 has 16 residues. Of note for this clone: Its antigen is undetermined.

General study results and limits: A missense DCLRE1C variant was associated with V- and J-gene trimming of TCR beta chains in a later analysis, and an independent cohort replicated the association.

The source material was PBMCs. The rearrangement links TRBV7-8 to TRBJ2-7; D is ambiguous. The origin of this receptor is a woman aged 45-65 years in good health and CMV-seronegative. CDR3 region: CASSLAFGSEPYEQYF. The CDR3 DNA reads as TGTGCCAGCAGCTTAGCGTTTGGTTCAGAACCGTACGAGCAGTACTTC.